Following are 26 T cell receptor beta chains from one sample sequenced in a study of CD8+ T cells in alopecia areata. TCR sequencing used cDNA made by reverse transcription of extracted RNA. TCRdb keeps only in-frame clones here, not all; method: immunoSEQ multiplex PCR. The repertoire consists of around 140,000 clones, with approximately 49% occurring once and the leading ten covering 15% to 20%. The sequencing used CD8+ T cells sorted from blood, collected at week 0. The source of these receptors is a human donor with alopecia areata.

The chain has TRBV29-1 and TRBJ2-1; 16 bases are shared with TRBD2. This CDR3 has 17 amino acids. V lost 6 bases, J lost 4 bases, and 9 bases stayed unmatched. Germline CDR1 reads SQVTM; CDR2 reads ANQGSEA. CDR3 nucleotides: TGCAGCGTGCCGGGACTAGCGGGGGGGATTGGGTACAATGAGCAGTTCTTC. Protein sequence: CSVPGLAGGIGYNEQFF.

CDR3 in DNA: TGTGCCAGCAGCTTAATTGTTTATGCGGGACAGCGGGATACGCAGTATTTT. The encoded protein is CASSLIVYAGQRDTQYF. The V call is TRBV11-2, the J call TRBJ2-3, with D tentatively TRBD1 (7 bases). V was pared by 2 bases and J by 6 bases, with 21 bases between. The germline V gene encodes CDR1 SGHAT and CDR2 FQNNGV. The CDR3 contains 17 residues.

This clone appeared a few times. The chain is built from TRBV7-2 and TRBJ1-1; the D is unclear. The V gene's germline CDR1 is SGHTA and CDR2 FQGNSA. CDR3 size: 14 residues. V was cut by 1 base and J by 3 bases, with 9 bases left in between. CDR3: CASSLEGTYTEAFF. The CDR3 DNA follows: TGTGCCAGCAGCTTAGAGGGAACGTACACTGAAGCTTTCTTT.

This clone is a singleton in its sample. The chain carries TRBV13 and TRBJ1-4; maybe TRBD1 (5 bases). This CDR3 contains 14 residues. Trimming pared 1 base from V and 5 bases from J, leaving 8 bases between. Germline V gene data show CDR1 as PRHDT and CDR2 as FYEKMQ (reference sequence). The CDR3 nucleotides read TGTGCCAGCAGCTTAGCAGGGTTAAATGAAAAACTGTTTTTT. Its protein is CASSLAGLNEKLFF.

This clone was counted between two and nine times. This chain uses TRBV5-1 with TRBJ2-3; D possibly uses TRBD1 or TRBD2 (6 bases each). The CDR3 is 14 amino acids. V dropped 4 bases and J dropped 5 bases, with 14 bases sitting between them. Germline V gives CDR1 SGHRS, CDR2 YFSETQ. CDR3 loop: CASSPEGGLDTQYF. The DNA for the CDR3 is TGCGCCAGCAGCCCGGAGGGGGGCTTAGATACGCAGTATTTT.

V is TRBV6-5 and J is TRBJ2-3, with a possible D match to TRBD1 (6 bases). Deletions cut 2 bases from V and 1 base from J, with 13 bases between. Germline values: CDR1 MNHEY, CDR2 SVGAGI. CDR3 size: 16 residues. CDR3 sequence: CASSYTGGEGTDTQYF. CDR3 bases: TGTGCCAGCAGTTACACTGGGGGCGAGGGCACAGATACGCAGTATTTT.

J is TRBJ1-5 and V is TRBV15; D not certain. V gave up 4 bases and J gave up 3 bases, with 16 bases separating them. The CDR3 is 16 residues long. The germline gives CDR1 LNHNV, CDR2 YYDKDF (reference sequence). The CDR3, as DNA: TGTGCCACCAGCATCCAAAAAACCGGGTACAATCAGCCCCAGCATTTT. This gives the protein CATSIQKTGYNQPQHF.

There are a few counts of this clone. The V call is TRBV27, the J call TRBJ2-3; D might be TRBD1 (5 bases). The germline gives CDR1 MNHEY, CDR2 SMNVEV (reference sequence). Trimming took 5 bases from V and 6 from J, leaving 15 bases between them. There are 14 residues in the CDR3. CDR3: CASSPRPGWDTQYF. CDR3 bases: TGTGCCAGCAGTCCCCGGCCAGGGTGGGATACGCAGTATTTT.

The gene calls are TRBV7-8 and TRBJ1-1; D gene ambiguous. Germline CDR1 and CDR2: SGHVS and FQNEAQ. The CDR3 has 16 residues. Trimming removed 0 bases from V and 1 base from J, with 12 bases in between. The CDR3 bases are TGTGCCAGCAGCTTAGCGCACTCGGCGAGGAACACTGAAGCTTTCTTT. Translating gives CASSLAHSARNTEAFF.

This clone was detected a few times. The chain is built from TRBV25-1 and TRBJ1-2; TRBD1 matches at 7 bases. The CDR3 consists of 14 residues. Germline V CDR1 and CDR2: MGHDK, SYGVNS. V lost 3 bases to trimming and J lost 2 bases; unmatched junction nucleotides: 3. The DNA of the CDR3 is TGTGCCAGCAGTGACACAGGGGCCAACTATGGCTACACCTTC. Translated, it gives CASSDTGANYGYTF.

This clone showed up just once. This chain links TRBV27 with TRBJ2-5, with D possibly called TRBD1 or TRBD2 (5 bases each). The ends were cut back, 5 bases at V and 5 bases at J, with 24 bases in the middle. CDR1 is MNHEY and CDR2 is SMNVEV in the germline V gene (reference sequence). The CDR3 contains 17 residues. The CDR3 reads CASSPMIGAREGETQYF. CDR3 DNA: TGTGCCAGCAGTCCTATGATCGGGGCCCGTGAGGGGGAGACCCAGTACTTC.

The chain employs TRBV7-2 and TRBJ2-5, with 10 nucleotides matching TRBD2. The trim removed 5 bases at V and 4 bases at J, leaving 10 bases unmatched. CDR1 SGHTA and CDR2 FQGNSA come from the germline V gene. CDR3 length: 16 amino acids. The CDR3 DNA follows: TGTGCCAGCAGCGGGACTACAGCGGGGGGGCGAGAGACCCAGTACTTC. Its translation: CASSGTTAGGRETQYF.

V usage is TRBV30 and J usage is TRBJ1-3; the D is unclear. The V end was cut by 3 bases, the J end by 4 bases, with 10 bases between. The germline V gene has CDR1 GTSNPN and CDR2 SVGIG (reference sequence). CDR3 length: 13 residues. The CDR3 DNA reads TGTGCCTGGAGGGGTTCATCGGGAAACACCATATATTTT. It codes for CAWRGSSGNTIYF.

This clone was seen only a few times. The rearrangement uses TRBV5-1 and TRBJ1-1; D is ambiguous. Germline CDR1 reads SGHRS; CDR2 reads YFSETQ. Trimming removed 2 bases at V and 6 bases at J, with 8 bases between. This CDR3 region has 12 residues. DNA of the CDR3: TGCGCCAGCAGCTTTGGAAATTCTGAAGCTTTCTTT. It translates to CASSFGNSEAFF.

This chain joins TRBV5-1 and TRBJ1-1; D ambiguous. Germline assignment: CDR1 SGHRS and CDR2 YFSETQ. V was cut by 2 bases and J by 0 bases, with 17 bases left in between. The CDR3 covers 17 residues. Here the CDR3 reads CASSLRESALMNTEAFF. The DNA for the CDR3 is TGCGCCAGCAGCTTAAGGGAGTCGGCACTCATGAACACTGAAGCTTTCTTT. The full variable domain, its missing parts supplied by reference TRBV5-1 and TRBJ1-1, is KAGVTQTPRYLIKTRGQQVTLSCSPISGHRSVSWYQQTPGQGLQFLFEYFSETQRNKGNFPGRFSGRQFSNSRSEMNVSTLELGDSALYLCASSLRESALMNTEAFFGQGTRLTVV.

The V and J genes are TRBV27 and TRBJ1-6; 7 bases fit TRBD1. This CDR3 contains 16 residues. Trimming removed 5 bases from V and 10 bases from J; junction bases left unmatched: 14. Per germline, CDR1 MNHEY and CDR2 SMNVEV (reference sequence). For the CDR3, the DNA is TGTGCCAGCAGTCCATCGCAGGGGGATGGGCAATCACCCCTCCACTTT. It yields the protein CASSPSQGDGQSPLHF.

This clone was counted only a few times. The chain links TRBV30 to TRBJ2-7, with 10 bases fitting TRBD1. CDR1 GTSNPN and CDR2 SVGIG come from the germline V gene (reference sequence). The ends lost 1 base at V and 3 bases at J; junction bases unmatched: 0. The CDR3 has 13 residues. Here the CDR3 reads CAWSGDRGYEQYF. CDR3 coding DNA: TGTGCCTGGAGTGGGGACAGGGGCTACGAGCAGTACTTC. Supplemented by reference TRBV30 and TRBJ2-7, the full variable domain reads SQTIHQWPATLVQPVGSPLSLECTVEGTSNPNLYWYRQAAGRGLQLLFYSVGIGQISSEVPQNLSASRPQDRQFILSSKKLLLSDSGFYLCAWSGDRGYEQYFGPGTRLTVT.

The V call is TRBV4-1, the J call TRBJ1-2; D is unclear. The germline V gene encodes CDR1 MGHRA and CDR2 YSYEKL. V lost 3 bases and J 2 bases, leaving 10 bases between the germline ends. The CDR3 has 14 residues. The CDR3 reads CASSQQVGNYGYTF. The CDR3, as DNA: TGCGCCAGCAGCCAGCAAGTCGGGAACTATGGCTACACCTTC.

There are a few counts of this clone. The V and J genes are TRBV5-6 and TRBJ2-7; unclear D gene. The CDR3 is 13 amino acids. Trimming removed 5 bases at V and 0 bases at J, with 9 bases between. Germline CDR1 and CDR2: SGHDT and YYEEEE. In DNA form, the CDR3 reads TGTGCCAGCAGTTTGAGCCCCTCCTACGAGCAGTACTTC. This codes for CASSLSPSYEQYF.

The chain recombines TRBV19 with TRBJ1-5; D not certain. V dropped 3 bases and J dropped 7 bases, with 10 bases sitting between them. From germline, CDR1 is LNHDA and CDR2 SQIVND (reference sequence). This CDR3 spans 13 amino acids. The CDR3 loop is CASSIGVGQPQHF. CDR3 bases: TGTGCCAGTAGTATCGGCGTGGGCCAGCCCCAGCATTTT.

This clone was observed a handful of times. The CDR3 nucleotides read TGTGCCAGCAGCCCCGGGGCGCATGAAAAACTGTTTTTT. Translation gives CASSPGAHEKLFF. The V call is TRBV6-6, the J call TRBJ1-4; possibly TRBD1 for D (5 bases). Per the germline V gene, CDR1 is MNHNY and CDR2 is SVGAGI (reference sequence). The CDR3 is made up of 13 amino acids. The V gene lost 6 bases and the J gene lost 6 bases, with 11 bases spanning the gap.

This clone was observed a single time. The V and J genes are TRBV4-2 and TRBJ2-3; tentatively, D is TRBD2 (5 bases). The V end was cut by 4 bases, the J end by 2 bases, with 13 bases between. The CDR3 covers 15 residues. Germline V gives CDR1 LGHNA, CDR2 YNFKEQ. The CDR3 coding sequence is TGTGCCAGCAGCCCGACTATCCTTAACACAGATACGCAGTATTTT. This sequence encodes CASSPTILNTDTQYF.

V usage is TRBV4-1 and J usage is TRBJ2-7; no reliable D call. The V end was cut by 0 bases, the J end by 1 base, with 7 bases between. Looked up from germline, CDR1 is MGHRA and CDR2 is YSYEKL. The CDR3 is 14 residues long. CDR3 protein: CASSQDGPSYEQYF. DNA of the CDR3: TGCGCCAGCAGCCAAGATGGTCCATCCTACGAGCAGTACTTC.

This clone was picked up a small number of times. The chain carries TRBV27 and TRBJ1-1; D is possibly TRBD1 (5 bases). The CDR3 runs 13 residues. The germline CDR1 and CDR2 sequences are MNHEY and SMNVEV (reference sequence). The germline V and J ends were trimmed by 6 bases and 3 bases, with 11 bases remaining between them. CDR3 in DNA: TGTGCCAGCAGCTCCGGGACGTACACTGAAGCTTTCTTT. It is translated as CASSSGTYTEAFF.

This clone was found a few times. This rearrangement joins TRBV10-3 to TRBJ2-5, with unresolved D. The CDR3 contains 11 residues. The germline V and J ends were trimmed by 6 bases and 0 bases, with 2 bases remaining between them. From germline, CDR1 is ENHRY and CDR2 SYGVKD. The CDR3 loop is CAIRDQETQYF. As DNA, the CDR3 is TGTGCCATCAGGGACCAAGAGACCCAGTACTTC.

This sequence joins TRBV9 and TRBJ2-7, with TRBD1 matching 9 bases. V was clipped by 3 bases and J by 5 bases; unmatched bases: 9. CDR3 length: 15 residues. Germline V gene data show CDR1 as SGDLS and CDR2 as YYNGEE. Here the CDR3 DNA reads TGTGCCAGCAGCGCCGGGACAGGGCGAATGAACGAGCAGTACTTC. It yields the protein CASSAGTGRMNEQYF.